This T cell receptor (beta chain) was recorded in a study of metastatic and nonmetastatic thyroid tumors. Study as a whole: Across peripheral blood and tumor or nodule tissue samples taken from malignant and benign thyroid patients, the repertoires were compared with one another.

TCRdb re-analyzed the PCR reads using MiXCR. The table shows roughly 59,000 clones, with around 15% occurring only once. Each patient came to thyroid surgery without any prior treatment (of any kind). With V trimmed by 7 bases and J by 3 bases, 18 bases remained unmatched. Germline-derived CDR1 and CDR2 are MNHEY and SVGEGT. This CDR3 contains 19 residues. The specimen sequenced was blood. The sequence derives from a male donor with papillary thyroid cancer or a benign thyroid nodule (not recorded which). Some clones in this sample may be carry-over from other donors' samples. The chain is built from TRBV6-2 or TRBV6-3 and TRBJ2-2; 9 nucleotides line up with TRBD2. CDR3 sequence reads: CASKFRGLAGGKDTGELFF. CDR3 nucleotides: TGTGCCAGCAAATTCCGGGGACTAGCTGGGGGGAAGGACACCGGGGAGCTGTTTTTT.